This T cell receptor beta chain was sequenced in a study of T-cell reconstitution after alpha-beta-depleted transplantation in children. Findings and caveats of the study: Newly made T cells mostly supplied T-cell counts and diversity one year after transplant.

This clonotype has only a few counts. Antigen specificity is unknown. The CDR3 consists of 16 residues. Trimming left V 2 bases short and J 6 bases short, with 14 bases between. The germline V gene encodes CDR1 MNHEY and CDR2 SMNVEV (reference sequence). The TCRbeta library incorporated unique molecular identifiers. TCRdb independently ran MiXCR on the PCR reads; one entry per CDR3 protein. The table records 250,000 to 400,000 distinct CDR3 sequences, about a quarter of them present only once. The chain employs TRBV27 and TRBJ1-6; no definite D call. The origin of this receptor is a male patient younger than 18 who had a stem cell transplant for acute lymphoblastic leukemia, so the T cells may come from the graft donor. Specimen: PBMCs, mostly from graft donor cells, collected 180 days after TCRalphabeta/CD19-depleted stem cell transplant. The CDR3 sequence is CASSLRAYPPNSPLHF. CDR3 DNA: TGTGCCAGCAGTTTACGGGCCTACCCCCCTAATTCACCCCTCCACTTT.